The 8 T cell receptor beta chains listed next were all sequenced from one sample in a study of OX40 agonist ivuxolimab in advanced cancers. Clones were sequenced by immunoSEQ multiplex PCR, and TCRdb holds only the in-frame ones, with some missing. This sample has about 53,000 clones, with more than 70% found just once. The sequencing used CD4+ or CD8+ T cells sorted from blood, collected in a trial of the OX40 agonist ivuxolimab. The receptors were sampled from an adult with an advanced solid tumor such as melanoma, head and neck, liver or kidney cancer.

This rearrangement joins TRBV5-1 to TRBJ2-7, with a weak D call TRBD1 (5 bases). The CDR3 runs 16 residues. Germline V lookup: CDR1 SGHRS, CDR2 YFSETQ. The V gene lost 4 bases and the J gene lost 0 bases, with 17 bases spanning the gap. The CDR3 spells CASSPQGVKSSYEQYF. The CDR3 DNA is TGCGCCAGCAGCCCCCAAGGGGTCAAGAGCTCCTACGAGCAGTACTTC.

CDR3 DNA: TGTGCCAGCAGCGTAGCTCCGAGCTCCTACAATGAGCAGTTCTTC. Its translation: CASSVAPSSYNEQFF. The J gene is TRBJ2-1, the V gene TRBV9; D is uncertain. Germline V gene sequence: CDR1 SGDLS, CDR2 YYNGEE. This CDR3 has 15 amino acids. V lost 0 bases and J 0 bases, leaving 7 bases between the germline ends.

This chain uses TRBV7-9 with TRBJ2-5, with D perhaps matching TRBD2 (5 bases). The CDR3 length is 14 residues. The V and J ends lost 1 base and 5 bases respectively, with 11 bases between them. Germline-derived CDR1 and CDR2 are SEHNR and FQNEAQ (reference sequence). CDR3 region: CASSLGLALETQYF. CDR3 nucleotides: TGTGCCAGCAGCTTAGGGCTAGCTTTGGAGACCCAGTACTTC.

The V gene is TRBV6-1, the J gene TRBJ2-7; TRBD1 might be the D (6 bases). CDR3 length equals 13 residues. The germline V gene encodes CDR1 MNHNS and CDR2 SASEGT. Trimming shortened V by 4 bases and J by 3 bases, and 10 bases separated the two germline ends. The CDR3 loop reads CASSAGQFYEQYF. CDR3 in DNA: TGTGCCAGCAGTGCCGGACAGTTCTACGAGCAGTACTTC.

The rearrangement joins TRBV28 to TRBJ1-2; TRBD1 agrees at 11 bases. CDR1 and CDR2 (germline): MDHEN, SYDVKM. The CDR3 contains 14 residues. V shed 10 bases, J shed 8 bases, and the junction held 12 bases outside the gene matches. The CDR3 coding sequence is TGTGCCACCCAACCGGGACAGGGGGTCATGGGCTACACCTTC. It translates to CATQPGQGVMGYTF.

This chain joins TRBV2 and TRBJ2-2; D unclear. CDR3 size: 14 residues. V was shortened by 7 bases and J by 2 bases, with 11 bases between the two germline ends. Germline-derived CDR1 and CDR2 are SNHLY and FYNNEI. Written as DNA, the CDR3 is TGTGCCAGCATAAGAGAGATTAACACCGGGGAGCTGTTTTTT. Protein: CASIREINTGELFF.

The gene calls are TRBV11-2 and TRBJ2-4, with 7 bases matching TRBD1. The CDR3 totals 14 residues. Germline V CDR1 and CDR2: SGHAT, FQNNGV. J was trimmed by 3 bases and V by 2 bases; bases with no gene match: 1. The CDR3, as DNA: TGTGCCAGCAGCTTACAGGGGGTCAAAAACATTCAGTACTTC. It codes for CASSLQGVKNIQYF.

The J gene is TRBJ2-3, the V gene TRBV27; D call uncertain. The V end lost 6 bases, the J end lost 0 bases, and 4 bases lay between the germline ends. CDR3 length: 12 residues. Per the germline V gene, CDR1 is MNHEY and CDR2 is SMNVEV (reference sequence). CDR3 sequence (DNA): TGTGCCAGCAGCCGGAGCACAGATACGCAGTATTTT. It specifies CASSRSTDTQYF.